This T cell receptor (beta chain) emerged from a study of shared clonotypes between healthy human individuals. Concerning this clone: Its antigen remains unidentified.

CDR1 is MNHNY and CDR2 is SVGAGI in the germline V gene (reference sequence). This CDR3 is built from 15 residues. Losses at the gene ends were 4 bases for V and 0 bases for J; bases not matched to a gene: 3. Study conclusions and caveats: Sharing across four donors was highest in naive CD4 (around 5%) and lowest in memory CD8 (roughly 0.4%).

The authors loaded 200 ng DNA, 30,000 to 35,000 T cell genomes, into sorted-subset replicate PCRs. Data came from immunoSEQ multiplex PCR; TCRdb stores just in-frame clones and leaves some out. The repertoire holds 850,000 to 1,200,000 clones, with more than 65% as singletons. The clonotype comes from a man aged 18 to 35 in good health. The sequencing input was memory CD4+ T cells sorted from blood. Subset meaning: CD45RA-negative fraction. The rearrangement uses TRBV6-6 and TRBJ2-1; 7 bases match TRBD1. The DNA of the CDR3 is TGTGCCAGCAGTTCGAACAGGGGCTCCTACAATGAGCAGTTCTTC. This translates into CASSSNRGSYNEQFF.